One TCR beta chain is described in this entry. The same CDR3 can be traced to other DNA sequences in this sample. The data are from a study of blood T cell repertoires in COVID-19. Measured with immunoSEQ multiplex PCR; TCRdb has only the in-frame clones, and not every one. The profile shows around 440,000 clones, approximately 89% of them singletons. This sequence originates from a woman aged 45-65 years with COVID-19, enrolled during active disease. Sequenced input: peripheral blood.

The CDR3 spells CASSLGLAGDTQYF. In DNA, the CDR3 is TGCGCCAGCAGCTTGGGTCTAGCGGGGGATACGCAGTATTTT. The chain is built from TRBV5-1 and TRBJ2-3, with 9 positions matching TRBD2. The CDR3 is 14 residues long. With V trimmed by 0 bases and J by 6 bases, 2 bases remained unmatched. Germline loops: CDR1 SGHRS, CDR2 YFSETQ.